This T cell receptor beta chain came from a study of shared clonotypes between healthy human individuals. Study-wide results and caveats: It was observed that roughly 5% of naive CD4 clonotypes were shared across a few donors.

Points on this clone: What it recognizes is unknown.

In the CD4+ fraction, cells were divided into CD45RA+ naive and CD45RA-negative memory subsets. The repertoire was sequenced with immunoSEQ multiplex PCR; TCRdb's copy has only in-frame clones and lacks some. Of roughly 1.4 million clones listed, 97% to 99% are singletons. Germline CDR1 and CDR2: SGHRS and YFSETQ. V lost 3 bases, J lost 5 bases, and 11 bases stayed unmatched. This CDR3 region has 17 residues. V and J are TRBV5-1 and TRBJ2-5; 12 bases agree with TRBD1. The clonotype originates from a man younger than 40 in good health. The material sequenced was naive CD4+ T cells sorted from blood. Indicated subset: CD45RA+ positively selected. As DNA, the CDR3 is TGCGCCAGCAGCTCCCATTGGGGGACAGGGGGCGGGGAGACCCAGTACTTC. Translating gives CASSSHWGTGGGETQYF.